This TCR beta chain was found in a study of shared clonotypes between healthy human individuals. Of note for this clone: Other DNA sequences from this sample encode an identical CDR3 as well.

Each cell subset's genomic DNA was divided evenly among several immunoSEQ plates. Study processing details: ImmunoSEQ yielded junction-only sequences lacking quality scores, so filtering differed. TCRdb's table, derived via immunoSEQ multiplex PCR, lists solely in-frame clones and lacks some. V and J calls and clone size are those listed in that table; D and trimming were worked out from the DNA. The repertoire consists of millions of clones, with 90% to 95% occurring once and the leading ten covering under 0.15%. The sample comprised naive CD4+ T cells sorted from blood. Subset here: CD45RA+ positively selected. The clonotype was recovered from a man between 18 and 35 years old in good health.

CDR3 sequence: CASSTSGTYEQYF. DNA of the CDR3: TGTGCCAGCTCGACTAGCGGAACCTACGAGCAGTACTTC. The chain recombines TRBV19 with TRBJ2-7, with TRBD2 identical over 9 bases. After removal of 9 bases from V and 2 bases from J, the junction contained 5 bases not matched to a gene. The germline CDR1 and CDR2 sequences are LNHDA and SQIVND (reference sequence). CDR3 length: 13 residues.